The entry below gives a single T cell receptor beta chain sequence along with its context. Its target is not known. The PCR made use of 60 Vbeta and 13 Jbeta primers. Sequencing was performed with immunoSEQ multiplex PCR; in TCRdb, only in-frame clones are kept and a portion is missing. The data hold 140,000 to 150,000 clones, with roughly 9.4% observed a single time. This entry is derived from a study of cytomegalovirus exposure and HLA in healthy donors. Background on the study: In terms of ancestry, the Caucasian-associated cluster contained roughly 80% of the roughly 400 genotyped donors.

Study results and limitations: The CMV antigen specificity of a few CMV-associated chains was confirmed through in vitro analysis.

The receptor comes from a male donor in good health and CMV-seronegative. Material: PBMCs.

CDR3 loop: CASSLTGGSSYEQYF. CDR3 nucleotides: TGTGCCAGCAGCTTAACGGGAGGTTCGAGCTACGAGCAGTACTTC. The rearrangement uses TRBV25-1 and TRBJ2-7; 7 nucleotides align to TRBD2. CDR3 length equals 15 residues. Per the germline V gene, CDR1 is MGHDK and CDR2 is SYGVNS. J gave up 3 bases and V 6 bases, and 11 bases lay outside the gene matches.